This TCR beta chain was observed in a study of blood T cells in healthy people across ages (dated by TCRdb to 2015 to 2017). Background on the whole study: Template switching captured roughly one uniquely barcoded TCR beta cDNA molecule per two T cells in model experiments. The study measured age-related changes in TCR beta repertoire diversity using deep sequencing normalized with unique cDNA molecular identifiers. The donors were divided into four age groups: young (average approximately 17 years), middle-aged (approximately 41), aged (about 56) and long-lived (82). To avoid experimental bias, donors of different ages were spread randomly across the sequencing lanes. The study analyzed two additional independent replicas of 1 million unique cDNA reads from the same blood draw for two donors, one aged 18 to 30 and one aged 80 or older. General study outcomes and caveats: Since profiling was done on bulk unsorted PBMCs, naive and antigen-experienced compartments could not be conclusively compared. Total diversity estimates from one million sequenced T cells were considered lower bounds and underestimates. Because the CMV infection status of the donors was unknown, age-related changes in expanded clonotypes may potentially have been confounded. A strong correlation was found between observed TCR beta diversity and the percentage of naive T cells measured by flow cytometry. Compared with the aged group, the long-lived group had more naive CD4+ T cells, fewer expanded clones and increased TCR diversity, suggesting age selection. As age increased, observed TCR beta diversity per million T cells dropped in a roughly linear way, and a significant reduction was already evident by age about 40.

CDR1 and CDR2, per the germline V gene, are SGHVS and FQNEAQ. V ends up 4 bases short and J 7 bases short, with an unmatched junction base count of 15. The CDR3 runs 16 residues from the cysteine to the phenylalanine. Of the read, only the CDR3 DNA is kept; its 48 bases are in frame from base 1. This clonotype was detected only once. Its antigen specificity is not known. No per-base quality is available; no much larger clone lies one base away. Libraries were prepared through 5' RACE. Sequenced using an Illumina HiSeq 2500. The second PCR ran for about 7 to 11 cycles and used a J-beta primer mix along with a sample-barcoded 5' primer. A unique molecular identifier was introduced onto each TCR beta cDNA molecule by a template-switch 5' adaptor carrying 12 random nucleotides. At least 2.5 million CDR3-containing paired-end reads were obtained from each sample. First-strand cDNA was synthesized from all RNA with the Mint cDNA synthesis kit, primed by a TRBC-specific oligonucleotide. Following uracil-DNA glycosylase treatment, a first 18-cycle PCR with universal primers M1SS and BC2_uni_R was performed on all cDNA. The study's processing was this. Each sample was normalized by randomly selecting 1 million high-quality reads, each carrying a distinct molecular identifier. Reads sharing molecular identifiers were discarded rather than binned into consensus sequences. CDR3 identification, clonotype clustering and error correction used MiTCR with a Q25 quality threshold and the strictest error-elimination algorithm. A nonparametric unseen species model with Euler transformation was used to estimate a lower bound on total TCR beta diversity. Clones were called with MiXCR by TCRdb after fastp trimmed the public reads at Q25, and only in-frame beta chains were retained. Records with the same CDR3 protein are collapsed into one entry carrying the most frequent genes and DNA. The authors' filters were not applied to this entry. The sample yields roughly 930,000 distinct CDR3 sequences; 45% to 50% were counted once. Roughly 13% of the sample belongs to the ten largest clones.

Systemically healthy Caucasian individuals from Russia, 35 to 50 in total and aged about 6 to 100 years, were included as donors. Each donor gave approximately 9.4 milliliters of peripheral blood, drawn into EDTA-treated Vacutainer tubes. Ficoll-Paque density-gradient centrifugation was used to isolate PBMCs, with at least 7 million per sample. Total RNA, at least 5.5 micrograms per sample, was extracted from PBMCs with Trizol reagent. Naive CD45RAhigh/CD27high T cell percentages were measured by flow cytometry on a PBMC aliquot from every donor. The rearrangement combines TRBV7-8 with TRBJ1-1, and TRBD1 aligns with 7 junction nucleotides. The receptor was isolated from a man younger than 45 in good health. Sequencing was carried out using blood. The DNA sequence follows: TGTGCCAGCAGCTCCCGCCAGGGGGGGACTAAGGTTGAAGCTTTCTTT. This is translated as CASSSRQGGTKVEAFF.